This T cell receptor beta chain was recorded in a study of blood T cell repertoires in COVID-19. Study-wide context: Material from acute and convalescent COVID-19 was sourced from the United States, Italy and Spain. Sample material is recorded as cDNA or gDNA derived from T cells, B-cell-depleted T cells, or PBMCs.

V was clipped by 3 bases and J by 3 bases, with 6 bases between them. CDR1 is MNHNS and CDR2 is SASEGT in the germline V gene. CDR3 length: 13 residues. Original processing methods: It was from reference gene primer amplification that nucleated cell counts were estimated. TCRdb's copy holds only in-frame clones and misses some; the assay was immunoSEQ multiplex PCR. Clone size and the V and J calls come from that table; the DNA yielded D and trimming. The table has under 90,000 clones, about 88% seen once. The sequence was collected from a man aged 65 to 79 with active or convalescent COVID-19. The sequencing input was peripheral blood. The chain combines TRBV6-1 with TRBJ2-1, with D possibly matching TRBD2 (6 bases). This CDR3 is CASSETSYNEQFF. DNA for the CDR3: TGTGCCAGCAGTGAGACTAGCTACAATGAGCAGTTCTTC.